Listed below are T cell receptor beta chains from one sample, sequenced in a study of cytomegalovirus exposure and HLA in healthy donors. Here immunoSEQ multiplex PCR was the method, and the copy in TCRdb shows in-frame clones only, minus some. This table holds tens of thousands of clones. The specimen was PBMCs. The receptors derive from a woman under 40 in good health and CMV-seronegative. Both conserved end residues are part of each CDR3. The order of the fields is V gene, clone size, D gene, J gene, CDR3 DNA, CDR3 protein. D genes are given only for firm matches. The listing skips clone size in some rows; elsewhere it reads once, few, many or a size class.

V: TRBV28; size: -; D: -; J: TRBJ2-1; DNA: TGTGCCAGCAGTTTCGGGGGTTACAATGAGCAGTTCTTC; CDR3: CASSFGGYNEQFF
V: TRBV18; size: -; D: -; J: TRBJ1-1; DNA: TGTGCCAGCTCACCGTCCCGAGGGAACACTGAAGCTTTCTTT; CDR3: CASSPSRGNTEAFF
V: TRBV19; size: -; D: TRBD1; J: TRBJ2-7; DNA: TGTGCCAGTAGGATAAGAAGGGGGCCGTACGAGCAGTACTTC; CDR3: CASRIRRGPYEQYF
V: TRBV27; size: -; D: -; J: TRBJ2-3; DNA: TGTGCCAGCAGTTTATACGGAGATACGCAGTATTTT; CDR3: CASSLYGDTQYF
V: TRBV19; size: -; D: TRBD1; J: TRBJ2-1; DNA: TGTGCCAGTAGTATAGGTGGGACAGGGCGTAGTGAGCAGTTCTTC; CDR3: CASSIGGTGRSEQFF
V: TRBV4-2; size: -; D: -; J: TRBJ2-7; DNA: TGTGCCAGCAGCCAAGACAGGGTCGAGCAGTACTTC; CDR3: CASSQDRVEQYF
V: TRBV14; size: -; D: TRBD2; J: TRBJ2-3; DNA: TGTGCCAGCAGCCAAGAGAGAGCGGGGACCACAGATACGCAGTATTTT; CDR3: CASSQERAGTTDTQYF
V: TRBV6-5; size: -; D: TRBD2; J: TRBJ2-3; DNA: TGTGCCAGCAGTTACACTAGCGGGAGGCCAGATACGCAGTATTTT; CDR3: CASSYTSGRPDTQYF
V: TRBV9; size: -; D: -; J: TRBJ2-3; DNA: TGTGCCAGAAGCGTTACAGATAAGCAGTATTTT; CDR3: CARSVTDKQYF
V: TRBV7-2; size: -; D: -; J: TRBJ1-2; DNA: TGTGCCAGCAGCTTGCAGGGCTATGGCTACACCTTC; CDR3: CASSLQGYGYTF
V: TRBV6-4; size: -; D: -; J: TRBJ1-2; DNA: TGTGCCAGCAGTGAAAGGGGAGGTGAAGGCTACACCTTC; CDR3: CASSERGGEGYTF
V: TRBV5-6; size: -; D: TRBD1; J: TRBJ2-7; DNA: TGTGCCAGCAGCCTCGGGACAGGGGATTTGTACGAGCAGTACTTC; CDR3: CASSLGTGDLYEQYF
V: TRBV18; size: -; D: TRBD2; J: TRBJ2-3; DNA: TGTGCCAGCTCACCAACCCTTTCGACTAGCGGGAGGGCAGATACGCAGTATTTT; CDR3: CASSPTLSTSGRADTQYF
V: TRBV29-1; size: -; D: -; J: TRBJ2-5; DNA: TGCAGCGTTGAAGATAATAGACTACAAGAGACCCAGTACTTC; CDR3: CSVEDNRLQETQYF
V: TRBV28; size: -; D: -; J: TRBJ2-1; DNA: TGTGCCAGCACCCCAGGAGGGGCAGGTGGCTACAATGAGCAGTTCTTC; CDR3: CASTPGGAGGYNEQFF
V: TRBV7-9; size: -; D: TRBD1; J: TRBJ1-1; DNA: TGTGCCAGCATCTCGACAGGGGGCAAGACTGAAGCTTTCTTT; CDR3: CASISTGGKTEAFF
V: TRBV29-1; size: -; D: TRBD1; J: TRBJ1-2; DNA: TGCAGCGTTATGGACAGGGACTATGGCTACACCTTC; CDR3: CSVMDRDYGYTF
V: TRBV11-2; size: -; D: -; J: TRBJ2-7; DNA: TGTGCCAGCAGCGAGCCGGGGGAAGAGCAGTACTTC; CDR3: CASSEPGEEQYF
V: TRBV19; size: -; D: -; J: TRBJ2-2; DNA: TGTGCCAGTAGCCTCAGGGGAACCGGGGAGCTGTTTTTT; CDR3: CASSLRGTGELFF
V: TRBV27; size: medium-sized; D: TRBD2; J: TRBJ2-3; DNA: TGTGCCAGCAGTTTCGGACTAGGGACGCAGTATTTT; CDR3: CASSFGLGTQYF
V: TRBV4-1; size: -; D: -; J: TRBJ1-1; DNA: TGCGCCAGCAGTTACCGACACGATAACACTGAAGCTTTCTTT; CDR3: CASSYRHDNTEAFF
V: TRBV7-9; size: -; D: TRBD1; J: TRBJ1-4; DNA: TGTGCCAGCAGCTTAACAGGGGGAGTAATCGGGGAAAAACTGTTTTTT; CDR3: CASSLTGGVIGEKLFF
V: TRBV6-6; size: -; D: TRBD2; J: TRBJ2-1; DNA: TGTGCCAGCAATCCTAGCGGGAGGACGGTCAATGAGCAGTTCTTC; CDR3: CASNPSGRTVNEQFF
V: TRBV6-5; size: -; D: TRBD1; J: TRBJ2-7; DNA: TGTGCCAGCAGTTACGGACAGGGGCTTACCTACGAGCAGTACTTC; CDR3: CASSYGQGLTYEQYF
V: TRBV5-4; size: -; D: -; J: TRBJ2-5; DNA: TGTGCCAGCAGTTCGGCGGGACCCCACTGGGAGACCCAGTACTTC; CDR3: CASSSAGPHWETQYF
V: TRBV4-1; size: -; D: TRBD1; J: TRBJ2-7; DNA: TGCGCCAGCAGCCACCCCGGGACAGGCGCTTACGAGCAGTACTTC; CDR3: CASSHPGTGAYEQYF
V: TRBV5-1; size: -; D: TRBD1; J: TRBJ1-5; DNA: TGCGCCAGCAGCTTGTCGGGACAGACCAATCAGCCCCAGCATTTT; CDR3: CASSLSGQTNQPQHF
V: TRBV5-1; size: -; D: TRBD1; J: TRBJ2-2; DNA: TGCGCCAGCAGCCGGGGACAGCACACCGGGGAGCTGTTTTTT; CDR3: CASSRGQHTGELFF
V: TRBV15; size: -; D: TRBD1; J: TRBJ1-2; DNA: TGTGCCACCAGCATGGGACAGGGCACTAACTATGGCTACACCTTC; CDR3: CATSMGQGTNYGYTF
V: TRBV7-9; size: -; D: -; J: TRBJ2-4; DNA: TGTGCCAGCAGCCCTTCCCAGGGTTCCAAAAACATTCAGTACTTC; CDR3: CASSPSQGSKNIQYF
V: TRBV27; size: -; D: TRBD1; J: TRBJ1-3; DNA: TGTGCCAGCAGTTTATACCTCGACAGGGCCTCTGGAAACACCATATATTTT; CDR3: CASSLYLDRASGNTIYF
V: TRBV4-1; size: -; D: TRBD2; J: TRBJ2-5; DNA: TGCGCCAGCAGCCAAGGCTGGGGACTAGCGGGAGGAGAGACCCAGTACTTC; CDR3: CASSQGWGLAGGETQYF
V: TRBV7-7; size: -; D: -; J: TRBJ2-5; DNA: TGTGCTAGCAGCTCCACAGGGACAGAGACCCAGTACTTC; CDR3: CASSSTGTETQYF
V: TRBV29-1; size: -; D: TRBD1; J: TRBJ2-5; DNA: TGCAGCGTAGAAAGGGGGCGTGAGACCCAGTACTTC; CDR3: CSVERGRETQYF
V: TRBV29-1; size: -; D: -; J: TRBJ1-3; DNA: TGCAGCGCTGTACAGGGCCCTGGAAACACCATATATTTT; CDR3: CSAVQGPGNTIYF
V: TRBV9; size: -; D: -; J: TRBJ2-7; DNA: TGTGCCAGCACTCCCGGGGGACAGCCCTACGAGCAGTACTTC; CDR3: CASTPGGQPYEQYF
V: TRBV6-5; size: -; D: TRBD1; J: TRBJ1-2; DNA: TGTGCCAGCAGCCCTACAGGGGTTGGCTACACCTTC; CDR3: CASSPTGVGYTF
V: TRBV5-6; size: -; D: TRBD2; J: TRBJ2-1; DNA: TGTGCCAGCAGCCTCCGGACTAGCGGTATTTACAATGAGCAGTTCTTC; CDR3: CASSLRTSGIYNEQFF
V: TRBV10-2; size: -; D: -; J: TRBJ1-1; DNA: TGCGCCAGCAGAGAACCGGGACAAATGAACACTGAAGCTTTCTTT; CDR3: CASREPGQMNTEAFF
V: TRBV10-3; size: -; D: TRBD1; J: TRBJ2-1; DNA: TGTGCCATCAGTGCAGGGACAGGGGCCTACAATGAGCAGTTCTTC; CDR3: CAISAGTGAYNEQFF
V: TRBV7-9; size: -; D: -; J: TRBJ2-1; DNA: TGTGCCAGCAGCCGGGATGGGGACTCCTACAATGAGCAGTTCTTC; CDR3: CASSRDGDSYNEQFF
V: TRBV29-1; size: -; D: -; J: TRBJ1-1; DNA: TGCAGCGGACTACGGGACATCTACACTGAAGCTTTCTTT; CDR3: CSGLRDIYTEAFF
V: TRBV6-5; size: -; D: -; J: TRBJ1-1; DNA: TGTGCCAGCAGACTATGGGTGAACACTGAAGCTTTCTTT; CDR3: CASRLWVNTEAFF
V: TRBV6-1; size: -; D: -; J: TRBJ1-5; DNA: TGTGCCAGCAGAGGGGTCCCTCAGCCCCAGCATTTT; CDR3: CASRGVPQPQHF
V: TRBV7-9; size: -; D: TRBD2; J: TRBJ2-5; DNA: TGTGCCAGCAGCTTCCCGTCTAGCGGGGGAGAGACCCAGTACTTC; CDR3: CASSFPSSGGETQYF
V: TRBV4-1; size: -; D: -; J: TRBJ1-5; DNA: TGCGCCAGCAGCCAGGGGCAGGGGAATCAGCCCCAGCATTTT; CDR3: CASSQGQGNQPQHF
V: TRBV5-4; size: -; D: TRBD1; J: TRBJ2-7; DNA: TGTGCCAGCCCGGGACAGGGGAGCGAGCAGTACTTC; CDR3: CASPGQGSEQYF
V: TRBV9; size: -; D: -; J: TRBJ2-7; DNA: TGTGCCAGCAGCTCTTGGACAGAGCCCAACGAGCAGTACTTC; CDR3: CASSSWTEPNEQYF
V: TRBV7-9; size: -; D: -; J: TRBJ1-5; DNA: TGTGCCAGCAGGAGCGATAGCAATCAGCCCCAGCATTTT; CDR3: CASRSDSNQPQHF
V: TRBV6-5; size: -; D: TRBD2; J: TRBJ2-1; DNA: TGTGCCAGCAGTTACTCGACTAGCGGAAACAATGAGCAGTTCTTC; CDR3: CASSYSTSGNNEQFF